This T cell receptor (beta chain) is from a study of blood T cells in healthy people across ages. Primers used in a second PCR of about 6 to 11 cycles were a sample-barcoded 5' primer and a J-beta primer mix. The template-switch adaptor, which had 12 random nucleotides, put a tag on each cDNA molecule. Each CDR3 protein is one row after TCRdb ran MiXCR on the 5' RACE reads. The table records over 750,000 distinct CDR3 sequences, roughly 25% of them present only once. Germline V lookup: CDR1 LNHNV, CDR2 YYDKDF (reference sequence). The V gene lost 3 bases and the J gene lost 4 bases, with 16 bases spanning the gap. CDR3 length equals 15 residues. These same records also appear under a second study, on T cells of mothers and their children. As that study records: Samples came from three healthy Caucasian mothers and their six children. The output of TCR recombination is shaped by thymic selection similarly in related and unrelated pairs. Related mother-child pairs showed slightly, non-significantly higher overlap than unrelated pairs.

Sequenced material: blood. The V call is TRBV15, the J call TRBJ2-7; possible D gene TRBD2, 5 bases. The TCR sequence derives from a boy between 10 and 17 years old in good health. The CDR3 nucleotides read TGTGCCACCAGCAGGGACCGAGGCGGGTTTTACGAGCAGTACTTC. Its protein is CATSRDRGGFYEQYF.